In its sample, the clone carrying this TCR beta chain was seen a few times. The antigen remains unidentified. The data were obtained in a study of T-cell memory formation after mild COVID-19. Study details: For the most part, TCR clusters were specific to one donor.

Study results and limitations: Nothing showed for sure that second-wave clones peaking on day 37 were SARS-CoV-2 specific. From day 15 to 85, contracting clones were balanced between CD4 and CD8, whereas later expanders leaned toward CD4+.

Per the germline V gene, CDR1 is SGHVS and CDR2 is FNYEAQ. This CDR3 comprises 20 residues. Deletions cut 2 bases from V and 0 bases from J, with 24 bases between. TCRdb redid the calling of the 5' RACE reads with MiXCR, one entry per CDR3 protein. The sample lists 400,000 or so distinct CDR3 sequences; 20% were seen once. Material for sequencing was PBMCs or a T cell subset sorted from them (not recorded which). The chain employs TRBV7-6 and TRBJ2-3; perhaps TRBD1 as D (6 bases). This receptor was identified in an adult woman who had mild COVID-19 (a few samples of this study predate the infection). Cell type and time point are not known. In DNA form, the CDR3 reads TGTGCCAGCAGCTTATCAAGCCAGGGGCGAAAGCCGTTAAGCACAGATACGCAGTATTTT. Protein: CASSLSSQGRKPLSTDTQYF. Combining the CDR3 with reference TRBV7-6 and TRBJ2-3 gives the whole variable domain GAGVSQSPRYKVTKRGQDVALRCDPISGHVSLYWYRQALGQGPEFLTYFNYEAQQDKSGLPNDRFSAERPEGSISTLTIQRTEQRDSAMYRCASSLSSQGRKPLSTDTQYFGPGTRLTVL.